The rows below give T cell receptor beta chains drawn from one sample of a study of response to subunit inactivated influenza vaccine. TCRdb passed the RT-PCR reads through MiXCR, listing each CDR3 protein once. The sample yields hundreds of thousands of distinct CDR3 sequences, about 11% seen once. This sample was shared with a second study, whose subject was T cells expressing NK-cell markers.

The starting material was PBMCs from blood, obtained on the day of vaccination. The receptors come from a man aged 45 to 65 who received an inactivated influenza vaccine. Each CDR3 is given with its conserved first and last residue.

v_gene	j_gene	CDR3aa
TRBV12-3/TRBV12-4	TRBJ2-1	CASSLALEQFF
TRBV6-5	TRBJ1-4	CASGRGGKLFF
TRBV11-2	TRBJ2-1	CASSTLQGDEQFF
TRBV5-1	TRBJ2-3	CASRWSGAADTQYF
TRBV5-1	TRBJ2-2	CASSPGGTGNTGELFF
TRBV29-1	TRBJ2-7	CSVRQGGTYEQYF
TRBV4-2	TRBJ2-1	CASSQFGGTTYNEQFF
TRBV9	TRBJ2-1	CASSDLGTASNEQFF
TRBV7-2	TRBJ1-2	CASSPDRFRGYTF
TRBV4-3	TRBJ2-4	CASSPSILEHIQYF